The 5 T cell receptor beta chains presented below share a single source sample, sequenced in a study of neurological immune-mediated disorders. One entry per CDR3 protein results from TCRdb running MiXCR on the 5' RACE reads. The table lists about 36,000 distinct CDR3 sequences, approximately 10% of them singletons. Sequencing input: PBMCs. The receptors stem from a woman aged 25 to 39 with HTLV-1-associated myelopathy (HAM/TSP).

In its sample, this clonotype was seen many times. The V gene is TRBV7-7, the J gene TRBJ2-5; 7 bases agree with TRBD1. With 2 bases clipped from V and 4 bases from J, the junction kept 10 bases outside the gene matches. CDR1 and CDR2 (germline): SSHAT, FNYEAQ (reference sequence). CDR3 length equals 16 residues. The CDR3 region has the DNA TGTGCCAGCAGCTTACGGCAGGGGTCAGGGGGAGAGACCCAGTACTTC. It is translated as CASSLRQGSGGETQYF. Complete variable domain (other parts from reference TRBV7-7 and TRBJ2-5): GAGVSQSPRYKVTKRGQDVTLRCDPISSHATLYWYQQALGQGPEFLTYFNYEAQPDKSGLPSDRFSAERPEGSISTLTIQRTEQRDSAMYRCASSLRQGSGGETQYFGPGTRLLVL.

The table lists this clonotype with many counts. CDR3 DNA: TGTGCCAGCAGCTTAGGGCCCGGGGGGCAGTTCTTC. It yields the protein CASSLGPGGQFF. The chain is built from TRBV7-9 and TRBJ2-1; D is possibly TRBD2 (6 bases). The V end was cut by 1 base, the J end by 12 bases, with 10 bases between. CDR1 and CDR2 from the germline V gene are SEHNR and FQNEAQ (reference sequence). The CDR3 has 12 residues.

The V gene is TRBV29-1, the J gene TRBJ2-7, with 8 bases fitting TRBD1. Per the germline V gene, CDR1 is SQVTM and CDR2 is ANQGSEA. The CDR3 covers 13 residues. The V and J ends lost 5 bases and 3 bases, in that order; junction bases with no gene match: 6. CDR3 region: CSVFAGTGYEQYF. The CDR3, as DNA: TGCAGCGTTTTCGCCGGGACAGGCTACGAGCAGTACTTC.

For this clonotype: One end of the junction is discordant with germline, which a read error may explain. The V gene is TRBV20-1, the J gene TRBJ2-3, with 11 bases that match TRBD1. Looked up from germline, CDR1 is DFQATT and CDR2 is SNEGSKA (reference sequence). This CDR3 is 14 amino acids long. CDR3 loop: CSADWTGGTDTQYF. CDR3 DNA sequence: TGCAGTGCTGATTGGACAGGGGGCACAGATACGCAATATTTT.

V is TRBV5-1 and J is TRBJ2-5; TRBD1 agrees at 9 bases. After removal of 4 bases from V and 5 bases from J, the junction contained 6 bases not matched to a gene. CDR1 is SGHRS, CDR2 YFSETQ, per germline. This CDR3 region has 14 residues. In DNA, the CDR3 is TGCGCCAGCAGCAGACAGGGGGTTGGGGAGACCCAGTACTTC. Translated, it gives CASSRQGVGETQYF. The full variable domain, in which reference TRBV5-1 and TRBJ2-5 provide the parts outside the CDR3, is KAGVTQTPRYLIKTRGQQVTLSCSPISGHRSVSWYQQTPGQGLQFLFEYFSETQRNKGNFPGRFSGRQFSNSRSEMNVSTLELGDSALYLCASSRQGVGETQYFGPGTRLLVL.